One and the same sample provided the 9 T cell receptor beta chains below, sequenced in a study of CD8 T cells in Susac syndrome. Reverse transcription used about 0.45 to 1 ug RNA and random hexamers. TCRdb re-called the immunoSEQ multiplex PCR reads through MiXCR, storing one row per CDR3 protein. The sample comprises about 150,000 distinct CDR3 sequences, roughly 95% of which are singletons, and over 0.12% rests with the top ten. The specimen sequenced was CD8+ T cells from PBMCs. Every receptor here comes from a human donor with multiple sclerosis.

The V and J genes are TRBV29-1 and TRBJ1-3; D gene uncertain. The germline V gene encodes CDR1 SQVTM and CDR2 ANQGSEA. V lost 2 bases, J lost 4 bases, and 12 bases lay in between. The CDR3 totals 14 residues. The CDR3 region is CSVELAGRGNTIYF. CDR3 sequence (DNA): TGCAGCGTTGAACTCGCTGGAAGGGGAAACACCATATATTTT.

This sequence joins TRBV5-1 and TRBJ2-7; no reliable D call. V gave up 4 bases and J gave up 4 bases, with 6 bases separating them. This CDR3 is 11 amino acids long. CDR1 is SGHRS, CDR2 YFSETQ, per germline. This chain's CDR3 is CASSAEYEQYV. CDR3 nucleotide sequence: TGCGCCAGCAGCGCGGAGTACGAGCAGTACGTC.

This chain joins TRBV29-1 and TRBJ2-3; TRBD1 matches at 10 bases. V dropped 7 bases and J dropped 3; count of bases not matched to a gene: 10. From germline, CDR1 is SQVTM and CDR2 ANQGSEA. The CDR3 is 15 residues long. In nucleotides, the CDR3 is TGCAGCGGGGTTGGACAGGGGGTCTTGACAGATACGCAGTATTTT. It is translated as CSGVGQGVLTDTQYF.

V and J are TRBV9 and TRBJ2-5; TRBD2 is a possible D gene (6 bases). The CDR3 consists of 12 residues. The germline V gene encodes CDR1 SGDLS and CDR2 YYNGEE. Trimming pared 4 bases from V and 9 bases from J, leaving 13 bases between. This chain's CDR3 is CASSPGWEAQYF. The CDR3 nucleotides are TGTGCCAGCAGCCCCGGTTGGGAGGCCCAGTACTTC.

V usage is TRBV15 and J usage is TRBJ2-7; no reliable D call. CDR1 is LNHNV and CDR2 is YYDKDF in the germline V gene (reference sequence). The CDR3 is made up of 14 amino acids. V was clipped by 6 bases and J by 0 bases, with 12 bases between them. The CDR3 DNA sequence: TGTGCCACCAGTGTTAGACAAAACTCCTACGAGCAGTACTTC. This sequence encodes CATSVRQNSYEQYF.

In its sample, this clonotype was seen once. The CDR3: CSASGGIGETQYF. CDR3 bases: TGCAGTGCTAGCGGGGGGATTGGGGAGACCCAGTACTTC. The V call is TRBV20-1, the J call TRBJ2-5, with 7 bases fitting TRBD2. There are 13 residues in the CDR3. In germline, CDR1 is DFQATT, CDR2 SNEGSKA (reference sequence). After removal of 3 bases from V and 5 bases from J, the junction contained 6 bases not matched to a gene.

In its sample, this clonotype was seen once. The chain has TRBV4-1 and TRBJ2-7, with 7 positions matching TRBD2. Germline V lookup: CDR1 MGHRA, CDR2 YSYEKL. The CDR3 has 16 amino acids. J was trimmed by 3 bases and V by 4 bases; bases with no gene match: 12. Here the CDR3 reads CASSPQLGGDDYEQYF. The DNA for the CDR3 is TGCGCCAGCAGCCCCCAGTTGGGAGGGGACGACTACGAGCAGTACTTC.

The chain has TRBV27 and TRBJ1-1; unclear D gene. Germline CDR1 MNHEY, CDR2 SMNVEV (reference sequence). The CDR3 is made up of 13 amino acids. V was shortened by 3 bases and J by 0 bases, with 5 bases between the two germline ends. CDR3 nucleotide sequence: TGTGCCAGCAGTTTGGGCATGAACACTGAAGCTTTCTTT. Translating gives CASSLGMNTEAFF.

This sequence joins TRBV30 and TRBJ1-2; D unresolved. The V gene lost 0 bases and the J gene lost 4 bases, with 12 bases spanning the gap. Per germline, CDR1 GTSNPN and CDR2 SVGIG (reference sequence). This CDR3 spans 14 amino acids. The CDR3 DNA sequence: TGTGCCTGGAGTGTAGATGGGCAGTCCTATGGCTACACCTTC. Translation gives CAWSVDGQSYGYTF.